The 32 T cell receptor beta chains below all came from one sample that was sequenced in a study of radiotherapy plus CTLA-4 blockade in lung cancer. Here immunoSEQ multiplex PCR was the method, and the copy in TCRdb shows in-frame clones only, minus some. Of approximately 47,000 clones listed, almost 65% are singletons. The source was peripheral blood, collected from a patient treated with radiotherapy plus ipilimumab. The receptors stem from a human donor with non-small cell lung cancer who had a partial response to radiotherapy plus ipilimumab.

The genes are TRBV28 and TRBJ1-4, with a weak D call TRBD1 (5 bases). Germline CDR1 is MDHEN and CDR2 is SYDVKM. The CDR3 sequence is 17 residues long. Deletions cut 3 bases from V and 2 bases from J, with 16 bases between. CDR3 DNA sequence: TGTGCCAGCAGTTTCTCGCAGGGAGGTTGGACTAATGAAAAACTGTTTTTT. This gives the protein CASSFSQGGWTNEKLFF. The full variable domain, completed using reference TRBV28 and TRBJ1-4, is DVKVTQSSRYLVKRTGEKVFLECVQDMDHENMFWYRQDPGLGLRLIYFSYDVKMKEKGDIPEGYSVSREKKERFSLILESASTNQTSMYLCASSFSQGGWTNEKLFFGSGTQLSVL.

V gene TRBV7-9 combines with J gene TRBJ1-3, with D possibly TRBD1 on 5 matching bases. V shed 6 bases and J shed 0 bases, with 9 bases lying between them. This CDR3 region has 14 residues. Germline V gene sequence: CDR1 SEHNR, CDR2 FQNEAQ (reference sequence). The CDR3 DNA reads as TGTGCCAGCAGTTTCGACAGCTCTGGAAACACCATATATTTT. It codes for CASSFDSSGNTIYF.

The V call is TRBV6-5, the J call TRBJ2-7; 10 bases agree with TRBD2. Germline V gene lookup returns CDR1 MNHEY and CDR2 SVGAGI. The CDR3 is 14 amino acids. The V and J ends lost 11 bases and 3 bases, in that order; junction bases with no gene match: 10. This CDR3 reads CAVTGSSGGYEQYF. The CDR3 DNA follows: TGTGCCGTCACAGGGTCTAGCGGGGGCTACGAGCAGTACTTC.

CDR3 protein: CASSLIAPAGSPLHF. The CDR3 DNA reads as TGTGCCAGCAGTTTAATCGCCCCGGCGGGCTCACCCCTCCACTTT. J is TRBJ1-6 and V is TRBV28; D gene ambiguous. This CDR3 spans 15 amino acids. The ends were cut back, 2 bases at V and 10 bases at J, with 15 bases in the middle. Germline V lookup: CDR1 MDHEN, CDR2 SYDVKM.

This clone turned up a few times. The CDR3, as DNA: TGTGCCAGCAGCTTGGATGGAGTCACAGATACGCAGTATTTT. Its translation: CASSLDGVTDTQYF. The chain has TRBV5-6 and TRBJ2-3; D not resolved. The length of the CDR3 is 14 residues. V lost 0 bases and J lost 2, with 7 bases in between. Per the germline V gene, CDR1 is SGHDT and CDR2 is YYEEEE.

This clone was recorded a few times. The chain combines TRBV5-6 with TRBJ1-5; a possible D gene is TRBD1 (5 bases). The CDR3 has 14 residues. The ends were cut back, 4 bases at V and 0 bases at J, with 8 bases in the middle. Germline CDR1 SGHDT, CDR2 YYEEEE. This chain's CDR3 is CASSGGGSNQPQHF. Written as DNA, the CDR3 is TGTGCCAGCAGCGGGGGGGGTAGCAATCAGCCCCAGCATTTT.

The V gene is TRBV2, the J gene TRBJ2-1; 10 nucleotides line up with TRBD2. Germline-derived CDR1 and CDR2 are SNHLY and FYNNEI. The CDR3 totals 17 residues. V was clipped by 7 bases and J by 6 bases; unmatched bases: 15. The DNA for the CDR3 is TGTGCCAGCAAGCGGCTAGCGGGAGCCATTGGGGGCAATGAGCAGTTCTTC. Protein sequence: CASKRLAGAIGGNEQFF.

V usage is TRBV6-1 and J usage is TRBJ1-1; 9 bases align to TRBD1. The CDR3 is made up of 18 amino acids. The germline V gene has CDR1 MNHNS and CDR2 SASEGT. With V trimmed by 2 bases and J by 4 bases, 14 bases remained unmatched. CDR3 protein: CASSELRTGVLVGTEAFF. The CDR3 DNA reads TGTGCCAGCAGTGAACTGAGGACAGGGGTGCTGGTGGGCACTGAAGCTTTCTTT.

V gene TRBV19 combines with J gene TRBJ2-7, with 10 bases fitting TRBD1. J gave up 2 bases and V 5 bases, and 6 bases lay outside the gene matches. Germline assignment: CDR1 LNHDA and CDR2 SQIVND (reference sequence). The CDR3 loop spans 15 amino acids. CDR3 in amino acids: CASSPSGTGAYEQYF. The CDR3 coding sequence is TGTGCCAGTAGTCCCTCCGGGACAGGGGCCTACGAGCAGTACTTC.

The chain is built from TRBV7-2 and TRBJ2-7; TRBD2 matches at 11 bases. The trim removed 5 bases at V and 6 bases at J, leaving 6 bases unmatched. Germline lookup yields CDR1 SGHTA and CDR2 FQGNSA. This CDR3 region has 14 residues. CDR3 bases: TGTGCCAGCAGCAGTAGCGGGGGGGCCGGCGAGCAGTACTTC. Amino acids: CASSSSGGAGEQYF.

The chain employs TRBV6-5 and TRBJ2-7, with TRBD2 as a possible D gene (6 bases). Germline lookup yields CDR1 MNHEY and CDR2 SVGAGI. This CDR3 contains 13 residues. Trimming shortened V by 2 bases and J by 6 bases, and 11 bases separated the two germline ends. The CDR3 DNA reads TGTGCCAGCAGTTACGATAAGGGAGGCGAGCAGTACTTC. Protein sequence: CASSYDKGGEQYF.

The genes are TRBV19 and TRBJ1-4; D unresolved. The CDR3 runs 15 residues. The germline gives CDR1 LNHDA, CDR2 SQIVND (reference sequence). V lost 6 bases and J 6 bases, leaving 17 bases between the germline ends. CDR3 region: CASRLSGGAYEKLFF. The CDR3 DNA reads TGTGCCAGTAGACTTTCAGGTGGCGCGTATGAAAAACTGTTTTTT.

This chain joins TRBV4-3 and TRBJ2-7; tentative D call: TRBD2 (7 bases). Looked up from germline, CDR1 is LGHNA and CDR2 is YSLEER. CDR3 length: 15 residues. V was pared by 2 bases and J by 2 bases, with 13 bases between. The CDR3 loop is CASSQQGGGPYEQYF. CDR3 nucleotides: TGCGCCAGCAGCCAACAGGGAGGGGGTCCCTACGAGCAGTACTTC.

The rearrangement links TRBV6-4 to TRBJ2-3, with D perhaps TRBD1 (6 bases). The CDR3 length is 15 residues. CDR1 MRHNA and CDR2 SNTAGT come from the germline V gene. The germline V and J ends were trimmed by 3 bases and 4 bases, with 14 bases remaining between them. The CDR3 DNA follows: TGTGCCAGCAGTGATGGAATAAGGGGGTCAGATACGCAGTATTTT. Translating gives CASSDGIRGSDTQYF.

Sample share makes this clone medium-sized. The V call is TRBV5-4, the J call TRBJ2-5; 9 nucleotides agree with TRBD2. V gave up 0 bases and J gave up 2 bases; unmatched junction bases: 2. The CDR3 contains 15 residues. From germline, CDR1 is SGHNT and CDR2 YYREEE (reference sequence). The CDR3: CASSLVLAGQETQYF. CDR3 sequence (DNA): TGTGCCAGCAGCTTGGTGCTAGCGGGACAAGAGACCCAGTACTTC.

In this sample, this clone turned up a few times. The chain employs TRBV9 and TRBJ1-4; D might be TRBD1 (5 bases). V lost 3 bases and J 3 bases, leaving 9 bases between the germline ends. Per the germline V gene, CDR1 is SGDLS and CDR2 is YYNGEE. The CDR3 spans 14 residues. The CDR3 spells CASSGDRANEKLFF. The CDR3 bases are TGTGCCAGCAGCGGCGACAGAGCTAATGAAAAACTGTTTTTT.

V usage is TRBV5-4 and J usage is TRBJ2-1; 9 bases are shared with TRBD2. V shed 2 bases, J shed 5 bases, and the junction held 5 bases outside the gene matches. Germline V gene sequence: CDR1 SGHNT, CDR2 YYREEE (reference sequence). CDR3 size: 15 residues. In DNA, the CDR3 is TGTGCCAGCAGCTTATTAGCGGGAGAGGACAATGAGCAGTTCTTC. Amino acid sequence: CASSLLAGEDNEQFF.

The V call is TRBV2, the J call TRBJ2-3, with 10 positions matching TRBD2. Germline V gene lookup returns CDR1 SNHLY and CDR2 FYNNEI. V dropped 5 bases and J dropped 6; count of bases not matched to a gene: 5. The CDR3 spans 14 residues. The CDR3 sequence is CASSSSGRGDTQYF. CDR3 DNA sequence: TGTGCCAGCAGTAGCAGCGGGAGGGGGGATACGCAGTATTTT.

This clone was detected only a few times. This chain uses TRBV9 with TRBJ2-2; a weak D match, TRBD2 (6 bases). The CDR3 spans 15 residues. V was shortened by 0 bases and J by 5 bases, with 11 bases between the two germline ends. Germline CDR1 is SGDLS and CDR2 is YYNGEE. This chain's CDR3 is CASSVAGAATGELFF. CDR3 nucleotide sequence: TGTGCCAGCAGCGTAGCGGGAGCTGCTACCGGGGAGCTGTTTTTT. Looking up the rest from reference TRBV9 and TRBJ2-2 gives the full variable domain: DSGVTQTPKHLITATGQRVTLRCSPRSGDLSVYWYQQSLDQGLQFLIQYYNGEERAKGNILERFSAQQFPDLHSELNLSSLELGDSALYFCASSVAGAATGELFFGEGSRLTVL.

In this sample, this clone turned up once. The rearrangement joins TRBV11-2 to TRBJ1-1, with D uncertain. The length of the CDR3 is 14 residues. V lost 1 base and J 3 bases, leaving 9 bases between the germline ends. Germline CDR1 SGHAT, CDR2 FQNNGV. CDR3 residues: CASSLGYGDTEAFF. The CDR3 DNA reads TGTGCCAGCAGCTTAGGATACGGGGACACTGAAGCTTTCTTT.

V gene TRBV5-5 combines with J gene TRBJ1-1; D call uncertain. Germline V CDR1 and CDR2: SGHKS, YYEKEE (reference sequence). The CDR3 consists of 17 residues. The V end was cut by 1 base, the J end by 0 bases, with 16 bases between. Written as DNA, the CDR3 is TGTGCCAGCAGCTTGCGGACGGCCGGGGTAATGAACACTGAAGCTTTCTTT. It yields the protein CASSLRTAGVMNTEAFF.

The rearrangement uses TRBV5-8 and TRBJ1-2; TRBD1 aligns across 11 bases. The germline CDR1 and CDR2 sequences are SGHTS and YDEGEE. The CDR3 totals 14 residues. Losses at the gene ends were 0 bases for V and 9 bases for J; bases not matched to a gene: 4. The CDR3, as DNA: TGTGCCAGCAGCTTGGCCGGGACAGGGGGGAGCTACACCTTC. The encoded protein is CASSLAGTGGSYTF.

The CDR3 protein is CASSPGQGRYEQYF. CDR3 nucleotides: TGCGCCAGCAGTCCCGGACAGGGAAGGTACGAGCAGTACTTC. The chain has TRBV4-3 and TRBJ2-7; 8 nucleotides align to TRBD1. V shed 6 bases and J 4 bases; nucleotides not matched to a gene: 8. This CDR3 has 14 residues. The V gene's germline CDR1 is LGHNA and CDR2 YSLEER.

This clone is categorized as medium-sized. This chain connects TRBV7-9 to TRBJ1-1; 8 positions agree with TRBD1. V trimming: 5 bases; J trimming: 0 bases; junction bases outside the gene matches: 5. In germline, CDR1 is SEHNR, CDR2 FQNEAQ (reference sequence). The CDR3 sequence is 15 residues long. The CDR3 protein is CASSVNRGVNTEAFF. DNA of the CDR3: TGTGCCAGCAGCGTCAACAGGGGGGTGAACACTGAAGCTTTCTTT.

This clone came up a few times. The junction and the germline gene differ at one end; a read error may be behind it. The chain employs TRBV4-2 and TRBJ2-1; TRBD2 aligns across 8 bases. The CDR3 is made up of 15 amino acids. The germline CDR1 and CDR2 sequences are LGHNA and YNFKEQ. The CDR3 sequence is CASSQAAGVGNEQFF. The CDR3 bases are TGTGCCAGCAGTCAAGCAGCGGGGGTGGGCAATGAGCAGTTCTTC.

This clone was recorded once. CDR3 amino acids: CAWSVKGSGGYTIYF. The DNA for the CDR3 is TGTGCCTGGAGTGTAAAGGGGTCAGGCGGCTACACCATATATTTT. V usage is TRBV30 and J usage is TRBJ1-3; tentatively, D is TRBD1 (5 bases). Looked up from germline, CDR1 is GTSNPN and CDR2 is SVGIG (reference sequence). The CDR3 covers 15 residues. The V end was cut by 0 bases, the J end by 8 bases, with 17 bases between.

A few counts support this clone. This chain uses TRBV29-1 with TRBJ2-7; D might be TRBD2 (5 bases). Trimming stripped 4 bases from V and 3 bases from J, with 13 bases between. This CDR3 is 13 amino acids long. Germline-derived CDR1 and CDR2 are SQVTM and ANQGSEA. The CDR3 here is CSVGFGSGYEQYF. The CDR3 DNA sequence: TGCAGCGTTGGGTTCGGAAGCGGCTACGAGCAGTACTTC.

V and J are TRBV10-1 and TRBJ2-4; D not certain. Germline V gene data show CDR1 as WNHNN and CDR2 as SYGVQD (reference sequence). Trimming stripped 7 bases from V and 0 bases from J, with 4 bases between. This CDR3 spans 12 amino acids. In nucleotides, the CDR3 is TGCGCCAGCATAGTAGCCAAAAACATTCAGTACTTC. Amino acid sequence: CASIVAKNIQYF.

In DNA form, the CDR3 reads TGTGCCAGTAGTTCTGACAGAAGGGATACGCAGTATTTT. Protein: CASSSDRRDTQYF. The chain joins TRBV19 to TRBJ2-3, with TRBD1 as a possible D gene (5 bases). The germline V gene has CDR1 LNHDA and CDR2 SQIVND (reference sequence). The CDR3 totals 13 residues. V was trimmed by 5 bases and J by 6 bases, leaving 12 bases between them.

This clone is categorized as medium-sized. This rearrangement joins TRBV27 to TRBJ2-1, with TRBD2 identical over 8 bases. Germline V lookup: CDR1 MNHEY, CDR2 SMNVEV (reference sequence). V shed 6 bases and J 9 bases; nucleotides not matched to a gene: 10. CDR3 length: 14 residues. CDR3 sequence reads: CASSFGTRGSEQFF. CDR3 bases: TGTGCCAGCAGCTTTGGGACTAGAGGTAGTGAGCAGTTCTTC.

This clone was counted a few times. The V and J genes are TRBV7-2 and TRBJ1-3, with D possibly matching TRBD1 (5 bases). CDR1 and CDR2 from the germline V gene are SGHTA and FQGNSA. Trimming took off 3 bases at V and 0 bases at J, with 12 bases between the two ends. CDR3 length: 16 amino acids. CDR3 protein: CASSFSDNYSGNTIYF. CDR3 in DNA: TGTGCCAGCAGCTTTTCGGACAACTACTCTGGAAACACCATATATTTT.

This clone occurred once. The rearrangement uses TRBV7-9 and TRBJ2-3, with 10 bases aligning to TRBD2. CDR1 and CDR2 (germline): SEHNR, FQNEAQ (reference sequence). This CDR3 has 16 residues. The trim removed 5 bases at V and 7 bases at J, leaving 12 bases unmatched. The CDR3 bases are TGTGCCAGCAGCCCCGAGCTAGCGGGGGTATCGCATACGCAGTATTTT. Translation: CASSPELAGVSHTQYF. The entire variable domain, with the rest obtained from reference TRBV7-9 and TRBJ2-3, is as follows: DTGVSQNPRHKITKRGQNVTFRCDPISEHNRLYWYRQTLGQGPEFLTYFQNEAQLEKSRLLSDRFSAERPKGSFSTLEIQRTEQGDSAMYLCASSPELAGVSHTQYFGPGTRLTVL.